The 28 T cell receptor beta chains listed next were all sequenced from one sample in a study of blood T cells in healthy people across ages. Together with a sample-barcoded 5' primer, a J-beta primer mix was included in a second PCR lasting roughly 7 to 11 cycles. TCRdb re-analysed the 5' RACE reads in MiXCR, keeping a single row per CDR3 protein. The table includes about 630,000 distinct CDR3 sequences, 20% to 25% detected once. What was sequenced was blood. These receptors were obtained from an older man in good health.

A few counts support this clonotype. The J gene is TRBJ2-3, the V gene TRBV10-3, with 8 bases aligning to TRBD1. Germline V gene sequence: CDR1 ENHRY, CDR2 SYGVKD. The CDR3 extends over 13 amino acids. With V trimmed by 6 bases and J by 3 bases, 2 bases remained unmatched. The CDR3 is CAIRGQVTDTQYF. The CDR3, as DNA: TGTGCCATCAGGGGACAGGTTACAGATACGCAGTATTTT.

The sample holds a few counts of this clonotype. DNA of the CDR3: TGCAGTGCTAAATCAGGGGCGATAAATGAAAAACTGTTTTTT. Translation: CSAKSGAINEKLFF. The genes are TRBV20-1 and TRBJ1-4, with D perhaps TRBD1 (6 bases). Germline V CDR1 and CDR2: DFQATT, SNEGSKA (reference sequence). This CDR3 is 14 amino acids long. V lost 4 bases and J lost 5, with 14 bases in between.

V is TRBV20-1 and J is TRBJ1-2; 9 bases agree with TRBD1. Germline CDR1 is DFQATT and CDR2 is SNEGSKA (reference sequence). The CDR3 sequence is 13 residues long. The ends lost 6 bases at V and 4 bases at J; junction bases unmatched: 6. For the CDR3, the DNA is TGCAGTGCAGCCCAGACAGGGGGCTATGGCTACACCTTC. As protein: CSAAQTGGYGYTF.

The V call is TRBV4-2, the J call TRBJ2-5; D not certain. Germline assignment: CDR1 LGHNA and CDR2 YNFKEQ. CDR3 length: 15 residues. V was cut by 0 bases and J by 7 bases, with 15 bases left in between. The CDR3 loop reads CASSQDPDLQSTQYF. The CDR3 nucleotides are TGTGCCAGCAGCCAAGATCCCGACCTTCAGTCGACCCAGTACTTC.

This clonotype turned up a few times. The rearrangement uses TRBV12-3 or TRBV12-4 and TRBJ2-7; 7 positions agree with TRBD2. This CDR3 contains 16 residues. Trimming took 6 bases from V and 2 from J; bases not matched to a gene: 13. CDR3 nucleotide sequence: TGTGCCAGCAGCCGCGGCGGGGGATGGAAGACCTACGAGCAGTACTTC. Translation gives CASSRGGGWKTYEQYF.

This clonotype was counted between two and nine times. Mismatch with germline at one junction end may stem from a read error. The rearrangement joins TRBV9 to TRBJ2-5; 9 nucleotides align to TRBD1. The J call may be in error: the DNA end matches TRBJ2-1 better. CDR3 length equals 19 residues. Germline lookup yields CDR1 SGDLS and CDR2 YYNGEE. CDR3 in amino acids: CASSVVGRPGQGVGNGQFF. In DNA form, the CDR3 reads TGTGCCAGCAGCGTAGTTGGTCGGCCGGGACAGGGTGTTGGTAATGGGCAGTTCTTC.

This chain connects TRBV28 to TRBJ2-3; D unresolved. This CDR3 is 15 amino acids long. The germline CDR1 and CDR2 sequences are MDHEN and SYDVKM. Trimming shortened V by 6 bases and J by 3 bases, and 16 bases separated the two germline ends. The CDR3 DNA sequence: TGTGCCAGCAGACGCAGGCCAATCGAGACAGATACGCAGTATTTT. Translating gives CASRRRPIETDTQYF.

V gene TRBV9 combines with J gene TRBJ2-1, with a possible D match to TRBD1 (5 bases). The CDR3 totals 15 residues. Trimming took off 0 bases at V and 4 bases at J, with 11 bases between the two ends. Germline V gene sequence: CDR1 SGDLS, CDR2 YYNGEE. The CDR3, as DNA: TGTGCCAGCAGCGTAGACCGGCCAGGGTACAATGAGCAGTTCTTC. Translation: CASSVDRPGYNEQFF.

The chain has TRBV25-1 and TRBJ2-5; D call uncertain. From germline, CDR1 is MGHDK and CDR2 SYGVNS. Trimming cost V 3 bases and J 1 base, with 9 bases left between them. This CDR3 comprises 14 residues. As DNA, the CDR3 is TGTGCCAGCAGTGACCCTCGTACCCAAGAGACCCAGTACTTC. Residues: CASSDPRTQETQYF.

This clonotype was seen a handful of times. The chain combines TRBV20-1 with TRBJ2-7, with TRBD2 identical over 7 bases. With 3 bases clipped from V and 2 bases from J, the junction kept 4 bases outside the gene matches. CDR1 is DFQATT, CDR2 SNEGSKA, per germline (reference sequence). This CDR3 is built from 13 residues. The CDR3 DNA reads TGCAGTGCTAGCGGGAGGTCCCCCTACGAGCAGTACGTC. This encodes CSASGRSPYEQYV.

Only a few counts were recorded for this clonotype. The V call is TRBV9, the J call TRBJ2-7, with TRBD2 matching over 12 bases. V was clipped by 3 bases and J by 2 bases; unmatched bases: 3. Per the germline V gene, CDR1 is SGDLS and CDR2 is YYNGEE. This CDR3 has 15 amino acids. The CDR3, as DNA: TGTGCCAGCAGCGCCGGACTAGCGGGAACCTACGAGCAGTACTTC. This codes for CASSAGLAGTYEQYF.

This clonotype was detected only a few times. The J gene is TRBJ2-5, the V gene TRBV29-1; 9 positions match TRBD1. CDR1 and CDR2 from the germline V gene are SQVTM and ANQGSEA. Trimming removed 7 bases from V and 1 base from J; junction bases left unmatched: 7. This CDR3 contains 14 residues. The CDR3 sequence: CSGAGTGTQETQYF. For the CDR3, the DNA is TGCAGCGGGGCTGGGACAGGGACCCAAGAGACCCAGTACTTC.

As DNA, the CDR3 is TGTGCCAGCAGTTATCTAGCGGGAGGGCGAGAGACCCAGTACTTC. This encodes CASSYLAGGRETQYF. The V and J genes are TRBV28 and TRBJ2-5; the match to TRBD2 covers 12 bases. V was pared by 4 bases and J by 4 bases, with 4 bases of the junction left unmatched. This CDR3 contains 15 residues. Germline loops: CDR1 MDHEN, CDR2 SYDVKM.

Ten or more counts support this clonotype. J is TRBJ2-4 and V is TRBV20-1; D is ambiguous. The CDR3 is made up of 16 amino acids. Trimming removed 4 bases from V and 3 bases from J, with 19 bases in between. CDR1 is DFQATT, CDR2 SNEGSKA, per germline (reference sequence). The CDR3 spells CSATPSGPRDKNIQYF. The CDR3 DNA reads TGCAGTGCTACCCCGTCTGGTCCACGAGACAAAAACATTCAGTACTTC.

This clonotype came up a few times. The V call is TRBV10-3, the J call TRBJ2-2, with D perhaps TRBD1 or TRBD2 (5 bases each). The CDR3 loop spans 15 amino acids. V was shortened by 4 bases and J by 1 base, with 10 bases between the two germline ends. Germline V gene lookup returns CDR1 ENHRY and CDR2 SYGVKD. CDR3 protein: CAISAGTKNTGELFF. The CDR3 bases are TGTGCCATCAGTGCCGGGACGAAGAACACCGGGGAGCTGTTTTTT.

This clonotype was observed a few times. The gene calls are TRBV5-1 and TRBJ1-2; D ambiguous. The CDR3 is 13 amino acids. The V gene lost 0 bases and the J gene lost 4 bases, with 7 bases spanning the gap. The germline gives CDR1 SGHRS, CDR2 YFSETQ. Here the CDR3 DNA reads TGCGCCAGCAGCTTGGATTCCGTCTATGGCTACACCTTC. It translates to CASSLDSVYGYTF.

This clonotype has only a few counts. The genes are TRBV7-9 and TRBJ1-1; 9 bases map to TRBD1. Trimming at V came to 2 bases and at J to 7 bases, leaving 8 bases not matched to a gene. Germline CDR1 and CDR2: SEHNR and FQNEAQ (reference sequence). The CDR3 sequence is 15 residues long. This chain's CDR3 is CASSLTPGQGIEAFF. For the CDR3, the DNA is TGTGCCAGCAGCTTAACCCCTGGACAGGGGATTGAAGCTTTCTTT.

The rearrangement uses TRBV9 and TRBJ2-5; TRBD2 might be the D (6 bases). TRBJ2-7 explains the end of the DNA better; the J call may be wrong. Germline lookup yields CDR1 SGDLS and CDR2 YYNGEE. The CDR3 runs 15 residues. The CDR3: CASSGWGSGSYEQYF. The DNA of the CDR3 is TGTGCCAGCAGCGGGTGGGGTAGCGGATCCTACGAGCAGTACTTC.

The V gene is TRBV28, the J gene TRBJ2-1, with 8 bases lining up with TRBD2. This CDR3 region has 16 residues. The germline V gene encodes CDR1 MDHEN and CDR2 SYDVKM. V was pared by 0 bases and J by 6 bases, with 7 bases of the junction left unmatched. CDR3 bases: TGTGCCAGCAGTTTATGGGGAGCGGGAGTTTTCAATGAGCAGTTCTTC. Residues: CASSLWGAGVFNEQFF.

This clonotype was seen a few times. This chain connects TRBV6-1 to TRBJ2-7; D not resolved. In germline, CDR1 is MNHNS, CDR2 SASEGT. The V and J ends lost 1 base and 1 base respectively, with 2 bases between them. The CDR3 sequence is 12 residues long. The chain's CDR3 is CASSEESYEQYF. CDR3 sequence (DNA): TGTGCCAGCAGTGAAGAATCCTACGAGCAGTACTTC.

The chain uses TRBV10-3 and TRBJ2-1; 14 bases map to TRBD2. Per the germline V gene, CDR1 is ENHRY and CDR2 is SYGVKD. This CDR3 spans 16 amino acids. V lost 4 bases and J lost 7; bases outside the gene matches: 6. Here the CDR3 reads CAISARLAGGLNEQFF. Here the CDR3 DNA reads TGTGCCATCAGTGCGAGACTAGCGGGAGGGTTGAATGAGCAGTTCTTC.

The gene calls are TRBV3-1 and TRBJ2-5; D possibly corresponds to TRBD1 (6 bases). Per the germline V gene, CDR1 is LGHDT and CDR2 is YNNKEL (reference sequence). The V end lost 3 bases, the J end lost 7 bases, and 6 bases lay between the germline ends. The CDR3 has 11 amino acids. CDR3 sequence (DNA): TGTGCCAGCAGCCACAGGGGGACCCAGTACTTC. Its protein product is CASSHRGTQYF.

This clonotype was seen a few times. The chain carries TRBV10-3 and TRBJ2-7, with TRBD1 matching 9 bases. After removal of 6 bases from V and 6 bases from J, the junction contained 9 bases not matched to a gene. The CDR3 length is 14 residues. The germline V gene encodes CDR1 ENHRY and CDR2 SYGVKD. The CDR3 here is CAISEGTGSREQYF. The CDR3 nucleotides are TGTGCCATCAGCGAAGGGACAGGGTCGCGCGAGCAGTACTTC.

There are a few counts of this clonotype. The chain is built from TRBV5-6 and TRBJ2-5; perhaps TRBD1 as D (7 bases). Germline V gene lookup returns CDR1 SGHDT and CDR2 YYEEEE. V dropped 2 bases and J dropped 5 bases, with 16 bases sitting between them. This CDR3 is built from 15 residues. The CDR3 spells CASSFSPGGPETQYF. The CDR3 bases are TGTGCCAGCAGCTTTTCGCCAGGGGGGCCGGAGACCCAGTACTTC.

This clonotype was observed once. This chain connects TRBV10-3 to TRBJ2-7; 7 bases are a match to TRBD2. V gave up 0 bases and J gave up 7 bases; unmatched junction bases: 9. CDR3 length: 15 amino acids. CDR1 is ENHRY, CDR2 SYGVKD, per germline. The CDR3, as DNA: TGTGCCATCAGTGAGTCGACGACCGACGGGAGGGAGCAGTACTTC. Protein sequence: CAISESTTDGREQYF.

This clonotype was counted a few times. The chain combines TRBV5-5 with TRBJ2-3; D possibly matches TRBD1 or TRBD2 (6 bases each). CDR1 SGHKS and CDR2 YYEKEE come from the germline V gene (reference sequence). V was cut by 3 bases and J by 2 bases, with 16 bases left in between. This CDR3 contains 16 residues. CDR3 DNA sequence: TGTGCCAGCAGCTCCATCCGGGGGACACCCACAGATACGCAGTATTTT. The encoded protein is CASSSIRGTPTDTQYF.

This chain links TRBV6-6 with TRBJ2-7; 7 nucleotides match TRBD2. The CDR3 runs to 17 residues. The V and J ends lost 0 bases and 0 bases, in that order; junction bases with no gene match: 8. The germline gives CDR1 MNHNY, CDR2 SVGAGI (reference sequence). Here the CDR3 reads CASSYSLEREDSYEQYF. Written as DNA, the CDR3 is TGTGCCAGCAGTTACTCACTAGAACGGGAGGACTCCTACGAGCAGTACTTC.

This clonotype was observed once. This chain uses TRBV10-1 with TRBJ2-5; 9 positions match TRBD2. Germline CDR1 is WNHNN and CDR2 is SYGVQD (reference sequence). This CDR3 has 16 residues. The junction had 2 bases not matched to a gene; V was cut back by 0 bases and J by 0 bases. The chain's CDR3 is CASSESASGNQETQYF. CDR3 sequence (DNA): TGCGCCAGCAGTGAGTCAGCTAGCGGGAACCAAGAGACCCAGTACTTC.